This T cell receptor beta chain was profiled in a study of T cell changes during pregnancy in multiple sclerosis. Profiling relied on immunoSEQ multiplex PCR, and the TCRdb table lists in-frame clones only, not all of them. The sample yields tens of thousands of clones, roughly 90% seen once. Looked up from germline, CDR1 is MNHEY and CDR2 is SVGAGI. CDR3 length: 14 amino acids. Trimming cost V 0 bases and J 8 bases, with 13 bases left between them. The gene calls are TRBV6-5 and TRBJ1-1, with D perhaps TRBD1 (5 bases). This TCR was sampled from a female donor with multiple sclerosis, enrolled in a pregnancy study. The material sequenced was CD4+ T cells from peripheral blood mononuclear cells, taken in the first trimester of pregnancy. CDR3 loop: CASSYSAGQVEAFF. CDR3 coding DNA: TGTGCCAGCAGTTACTCGGCGGGGCAGGTCGAAGCTTTCTTT.